A selection of T cell receptor beta chains follows, all from one sample in a study of shared clonotypes between healthy human individuals. Generated by immunoSEQ multiplex PCR, the TCRdb table keeps only in-frame clones and is missing some. The sample includes some 490,000 clones, roughly 80% of them seen just once. The sequencing sample was made of PBMCs. The receptor set was obtained from a woman between 35 and 50 years old in good health. Some clones in this sample may be carry-over from other donors' samples. CDR3s include the opening cysteine and the closing phenylalanine or tryptophan. The D gene is left open where the match is weak. Size is omitted from some rows. Given values are once, few, many or a class for expanded clones.

V gene: TRBV14
J gene: TRBJ2-7
D gene: -
clone size: -
CDR3 protein: CASSPTGYEQYF
CDR3 DNA: TGTGCCAGCAGCCCCACTGGGTACGAGCAGTACTTC

V gene: TRBV7-9
J gene: TRBJ2-1
D gene: TRBD2
clone size: -
CDR3 protein: CASSLALAGTYNEQFF
CDR3 DNA: TGTGCCAGCAGCTTAGCGCTAGCGGGCACCTACAATGAGCAGTTCTTC

V gene: TRBV7-8
J gene: TRBJ2-7
D gene: TRBD2
clone size: -
CDR3 protein: CASSRGEGVGEQYF
CDR3 DNA: TGTGCCAGCAGCCGGGGGGAGGGAGTGGGCGAGCAGTACTTC

V gene: TRBV18
J gene: TRBJ1-3
D gene: -
clone size: -
CDR3 protein: CASSPRNPTGSGNTIYF
CDR3 DNA: TGTGCCAGCTCACCAAGGAATCCAACAGGCTCTGGAAACACCATATATTTT

V gene: TRBV15
J gene: TRBJ2-1
D gene: TRBD2
clone size: -
CDR3 protein: CATSPGLAGVRSYNEQFF
CDR3 DNA: TGTGCCACCAGCCCGGGACTAGCGGGAGTAAGGTCCTACAATGAGCAGTTCTTC

V gene: TRBV13
J gene: TRBJ2-7
D gene: -
clone size: -
CDR3 protein: CASSFAGTYEQYF
CDR3 DNA: TGTGCCAGCAGCTTCGCAGGGACCTACGAGCAGTACTTC

V gene: TRBV9
J gene: TRBJ2-7
D gene: TRBD1
clone size: -
CDR3 protein: CASSSDREHPYEQYF
CDR3 DNA: TGTGCCAGCAGTTCCGACAGGGAACACCCCTACGAGCAGTACTTC

V gene: TRBV5-1
J gene: TRBJ1-4
D gene: -
clone size: -
CDR3 protein: CASSLAEVSEKLFF
CDR3 DNA: TGCGCCAGCAGCTTGGCCGAGGTTTCTGAAAAACTGTTTTTT

V gene: TRBV4-1
J gene: TRBJ2-1
D gene: TRBD2
clone size: -
CDR3 protein: CASSQGTLAGGRHNEQFF
CDR3 DNA: TGCGCCAGCAGCCAAGGTACCCTAGCGGGAGGCCGCCACAATGAGCAGTTCTTC

V gene: TRBV7-9
J gene: TRBJ2-7
D gene: TRBD1
clone size: -
CDR3 protein: CASSRGGQESYEQYF
CDR3 DNA: TGTGCCAGCAGCCGAGGGGGACAGGAGTCCTACGAGCAGTACTTC

V gene: TRBV2
J gene: TRBJ2-1
D gene: -
clone size: -
CDR3 protein: CASSPRGGYYNEQFF
CDR3 DNA: TGTGCCAGCAGTCCAAGGGGCGGTTATTACAATGAGCAGTTCTTC

V gene: TRBV7-8
J gene: TRBJ1-1
D gene: -
clone size: -
CDR3 protein: CASSLIAGDTEAFF
CDR3 DNA: TGTGCCAGCAGCTTAATAGCCGGTGACACTGAAGCTTTCTTT

V gene: TRBV28
J gene: TRBJ2-7
D gene: -
clone size: few
CDR3 protein: CASSLFDRSSYEQYF
CDR3 DNA: TGTGCCAGCAGCCTCTTCGACAGGAGCTCCTACGAGCAGTACTTC

V gene: TRBV5-1
J gene: TRBJ1-1
D gene: -
clone size: -
CDR3 protein: CASSRQENTEAFF
CDR3 DNA: TGCGCCAGCAGCAGACAGGAGAACACTGAAGCTTTCTTT

V gene: TRBV5-1
J gene: TRBJ2-5
D gene: TRBD2
clone size: -
CDR3 protein: CASSPAGGETQYF
CDR3 DNA: TGCGCCAGCAGTCCGGCGGGGGGGGAGACCCAGTACTTC